Described below is a single TCR beta chain sequence and its context. Its antigen remains unidentified. CDR3 length: 16 amino acids. V lost 4 bases to trimming and J lost 0 bases, with 15 bases between them. Germline V gene data show CDR1 as KGHSH and CDR2 as LQKENI. Repertoires were generated with immunoSEQ multiplex PCR, while TCRdb's copy carries only in-frame clones and drops some. Among more than 70,000 clones listed, roughly 93% were seen once. The data are from a study of OX40 agonist ivuxolimab in advanced cancers. Study-level points and caveats: CD8+ T cells (on average) carried more expanded clones than CD4+ T cells.

Autoimmune disease history or systemic immunosuppression led to patients being barred. This TCR derives from an adult with an advanced solid tumor such as melanoma, head and neck, liver or kidney cancer. The sequenced sample was CD4+ or CD8+ T cells sorted from blood, obtained in a trial of the OX40 agonist ivuxolimab. V is TRBV18 and J is TRBJ1-1; D is possibly TRBD1 (5 bases). The CDR3 protein is CASSLIPGHLNTEAFF. CDR3 bases: TGTGCCAGCTCACTCATTCCAGGACATCTGAACACTGAAGCTTTCTTT.